A single sample is the source of the 9 T cell receptor beta chains below, sequenced in a study of blood T cell repertoires in COVID-19. The repertoire was sequenced with immunoSEQ multiplex PCR; TCRdb's copy has only in-frame clones and lacks some. The data show about 210,000 clones, approximately 88% seen once. The sequencing input was PBMCs or T cells enriched from blood (not recorded which). All receptors come from a woman aged 18 to 35 who had recovered from COVID-19.

The V call is TRBV6-6, the J call TRBJ1-3; TRBD1 is a possible D gene (5 bases). Trimming removed 2 bases from V and 3 bases from J, with 14 bases in between. CDR1 is MNHNY and CDR2 is SVGAGI in the germline V gene (reference sequence). This CDR3 region has 16 residues. CDR3 amino acids: CASSYARGSVGNTIYF. The CDR3 bases are TGTGCCAGCAGTTACGCTAGGGGTTCAGTTGGAAACACCATATATTTT.

The chain has TRBV11-2 and TRBJ2-2, with D unresolved. The CDR3 contains 14 residues. The ends were cut back, 5 bases at V and 1 base at J, with 8 bases in the middle. Germline V lookup: CDR1 SGHAT, CDR2 FQNNGV. This CDR3 reads CASSTDRNTGELFF. For the CDR3, the DNA is TGTGCCAGCAGCACCGATAGGAACACCGGGGAGCTGTTTTTT.

V and J are TRBV30 and TRBJ2-3, with D unclear. Germline CDR1 GTSNPN, CDR2 SVGIG (reference sequence). The CDR3 contains 12 residues. The V end lost 2 bases, the J end lost 0 bases, and 3 bases lay between the germline ends. Here the CDR3 reads CAWSPSTDTQYF. As DNA, the CDR3 is TGTGCCTGGAGTCCAAGCACAGATACGCAGTATTTT.

The rearrangement links TRBV27 to TRBJ1-2, with 8 bases matching TRBD1. J was trimmed by 1 base and V by 5 bases; bases with no gene match: 3. The CDR3 runs to 14 residues. Germline lookup yields CDR1 MNHEY and CDR2 SMNVEV (reference sequence). CDR3 sequence: CASSPDRGNYGYTF. CDR3 in DNA: TGTGCCAGCAGTCCAGACAGGGGTAACTATGGCTACACCTTC.

V gene TRBV27 combines with J gene TRBJ2-3; tentatively, D is TRBD1 (5 bases). Trimming stripped 10 bases from V and 2 bases from J, with 16 bases between. Germline CDR1 is MNHEY and CDR2 is SMNVEV (reference sequence). The CDR3 has 14 residues. CDR3 sequence: CATREGAITDTQYF. The CDR3 bases are TGTGCCACCCGAGAAGGGGCCATCACAGATACGCAGTATTTT.

The rearrangement uses TRBV19 and TRBJ2-3; D possibly corresponds to TRBD2 (8 bases). Trimming took 3 bases from V and 4 from J, leaving 11 bases between them. Germline CDR1 and CDR2: LNHDA and SQIVND (reference sequence). The CDR3 runs 14 residues. The CDR3 nucleotides are TGTGCCAGTAGTATCGGGAGGGGGCCAGATACGCAGTATTTT. Translated, it gives CASSIGRGPDTQYF.

The chain carries TRBV5-6 and TRBJ2-3; no definite D call. Trimming cost V 5 bases and J 3 bases, with 10 bases left between them. The CDR3 covers 13 residues. Per the germline V gene, CDR1 is SGHDT and CDR2 is YYEEEE. The CDR3 is CASRSSQTDTQYF. CDR3 coding DNA: TGTGCCAGCAGATCGTCCCAGACAGATACGCAGTATTTT.

V usage is TRBV12-5 and J usage is TRBJ2-2; D is unclear. Germline V gives CDR1 LGHNT, CDR2 FRNRAP. V was clipped by 5 bases and J by 1 base, with 8 bases between them. The length of the CDR3 is 14 residues. The chain's CDR3 is CASGLGLNTGELFF. The CDR3 DNA follows: TGTGCTAGTGGTCTGGGTCTGAACACCGGGGAGCTGTTTTTT.

The chain is built from TRBV4-1 and TRBJ1-1; 7 nucleotides agree with TRBD1. V shed 0 bases and J 1 base; nucleotides not matched to a gene: 5. Germline V gene sequence: CDR1 MGHRA, CDR2 YSYEKL. The CDR3 runs to 16 residues. The CDR3 here is CASSQDAGQTNTEAFF. Written as DNA, the CDR3 is TGCGCCAGCAGCCAAGATGCGGGACAGACGAACACTGAAGCTTTCTTT.